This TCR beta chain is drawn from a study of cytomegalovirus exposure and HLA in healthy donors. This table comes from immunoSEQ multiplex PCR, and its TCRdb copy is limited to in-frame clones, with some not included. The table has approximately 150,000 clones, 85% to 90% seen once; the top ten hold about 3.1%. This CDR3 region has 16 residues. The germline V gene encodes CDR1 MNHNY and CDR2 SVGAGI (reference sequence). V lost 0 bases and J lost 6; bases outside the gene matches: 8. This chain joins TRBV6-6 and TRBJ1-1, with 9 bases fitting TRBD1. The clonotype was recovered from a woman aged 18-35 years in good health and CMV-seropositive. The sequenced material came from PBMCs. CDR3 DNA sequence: TGTGCCAGCAGTTACTCGATAATGGGACAGGGCGCTGAAGCTTTCTTT. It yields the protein CASSYSIMGQGAEAFF.